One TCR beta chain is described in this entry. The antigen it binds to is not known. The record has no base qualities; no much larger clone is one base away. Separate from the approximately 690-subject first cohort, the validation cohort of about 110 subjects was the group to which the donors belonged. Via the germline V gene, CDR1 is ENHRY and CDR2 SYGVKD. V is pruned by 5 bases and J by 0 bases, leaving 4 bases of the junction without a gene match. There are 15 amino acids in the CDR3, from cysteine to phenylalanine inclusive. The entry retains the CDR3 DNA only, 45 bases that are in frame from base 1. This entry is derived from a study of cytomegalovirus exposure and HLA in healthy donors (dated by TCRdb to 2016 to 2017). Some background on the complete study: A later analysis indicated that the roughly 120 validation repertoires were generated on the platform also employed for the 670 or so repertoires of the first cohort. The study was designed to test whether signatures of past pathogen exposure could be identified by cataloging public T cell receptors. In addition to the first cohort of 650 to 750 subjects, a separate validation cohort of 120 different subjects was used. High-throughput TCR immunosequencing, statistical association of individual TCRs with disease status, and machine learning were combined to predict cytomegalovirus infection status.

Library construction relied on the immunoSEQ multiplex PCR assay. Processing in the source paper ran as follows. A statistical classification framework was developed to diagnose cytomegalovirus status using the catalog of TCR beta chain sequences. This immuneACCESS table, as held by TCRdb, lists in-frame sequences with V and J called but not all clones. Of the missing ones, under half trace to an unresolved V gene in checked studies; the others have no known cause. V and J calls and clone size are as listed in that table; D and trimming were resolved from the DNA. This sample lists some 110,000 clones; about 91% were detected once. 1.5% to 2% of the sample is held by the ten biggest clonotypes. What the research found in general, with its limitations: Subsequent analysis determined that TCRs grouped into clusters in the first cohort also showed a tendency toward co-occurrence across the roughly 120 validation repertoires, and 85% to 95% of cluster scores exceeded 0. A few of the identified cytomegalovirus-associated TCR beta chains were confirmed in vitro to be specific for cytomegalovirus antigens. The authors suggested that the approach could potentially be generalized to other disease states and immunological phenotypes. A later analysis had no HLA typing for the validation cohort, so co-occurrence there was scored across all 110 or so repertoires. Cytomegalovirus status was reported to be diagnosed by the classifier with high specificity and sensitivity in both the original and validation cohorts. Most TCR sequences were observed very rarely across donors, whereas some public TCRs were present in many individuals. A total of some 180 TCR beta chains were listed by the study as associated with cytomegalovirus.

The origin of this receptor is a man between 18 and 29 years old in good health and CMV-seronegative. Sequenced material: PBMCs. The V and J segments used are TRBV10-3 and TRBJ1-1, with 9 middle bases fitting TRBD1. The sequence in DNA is TGTGCCATCAGTTGGGACAGGGCTATGAACACTGAAGCTTTCTTT. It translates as CAISWDRAMNTEAFF.